This passage covers 21 T cell receptor beta chains from one sample sequenced in a study of metastatic and nonmetastatic thyroid tumors. Before thyroid surgery, none of the patients had received any treatment. From the PCR reads, TCRdb re-called clones with MiXCR. The sample yields under 20,000 clones, roughly 17% seen once. Material: blood. These receptors all come from a male donor with papillary thyroid cancer or a benign thyroid nodule (not recorded which). Some clones in this sample may be carry-over from other donors' samples.

This clone was seen many times. CDR3 in amino acids: CASSPQGPGNTIYF. CDR3 DNA: TGTGCCAGTAGTCCACAGGGCCCTGGAAACACCATATATTTT. The chain recombines TRBV19 with TRBJ1-3, with D possibly TRBD1 on 6 matching bases. From germline, CDR1 is LNHDA and CDR2 SQIVND (reference sequence). The CDR3 sequence is 14 residues long. Trimming took 5 bases from V and 2 from J, leaving 10 bases between them.

This clone was counted ten times or more. The J gene is TRBJ2-1, the V gene TRBV4-1; D perhaps matches TRBD2 (6 bases). Germline lookup yields CDR1 MGHRA and CDR2 YSYEKL. The CDR3 totals 16 residues. Trimming took off 2 bases at V and 8 bases at J, with 19 bases between the two ends. CDR3 in DNA: TGCGCCAGCAGCCAAACCTTTGGCGGGACGGTCTATGAGCAGTTCTTC. It is translated as CASSQTFGGTVYEQFF.

This clone is medium-sized within its sample. The CDR3 DNA follows: TGTGCCAGCAGCTTAATGGGGAGCGGCGGCTACACCTTC. Encoded protein: CASSLMGSGGYTF. This chain connects TRBV11-2 to TRBJ1-2; D ambiguous. The germline CDR1 and CDR2 sequences are SGHAT and FQNNGV. CDR3 length: 13 residues. Trimming cost V 2 bases and J 8 bases, with 12 bases left between them. Based on the CDR3 plus reference TRBV11-2 and TRBJ1-2, the full variable domain is EAGVAQSPRYKIIEKRQSVAFWCNPISGHATLYWYQQILGQGPKLLIQFQNNGVVDDSQLPKDRFSAERLKGVDSTLKIQPAKLEDSAVYLCASSLMGSGGYTFGSGTRLTVV.

This clone was seen ten or more times. V usage is TRBV5-1 and J usage is TRBJ2-1, with D perhaps matching TRBD1 (6 bases). The CDR3 covers 17 residues. Germline CDR1 is SGHRS and CDR2 is YFSETQ. Trimming removed 0 bases from V and 4 bases from J, with 17 bases in between. The CDR3 nucleotides read TGCGCCAGCAGCTTGGAACCCGGACAGATAATATACAATGAGCAGTTCTTC. Translation: CASSLEPGQIIYNEQFF.

About this clone itself: A read error may be the cause here, since a much bigger clone is one base away. The CDR3 DNA follows: TGTGCCAGCAGGGCGTCCATGGGCACAGATACGCAGTATTTT. Translation gives CASRASMGTDTQYF. The chain carries TRBV2 and TRBJ2-3, with D hard to call. The CDR3 length is 14 residues. The ends were cut back, 6 bases at V and 1 base at J, with 11 bases in the middle. The germline gives CDR1 SNHLY, CDR2 FYNNEI.

Worth noting for this clone: Compared with germline, one end of the junction differs, possibly owing to a read error. The CDR3 spells CVSSSRTSTIHNEQFF. The DNA for the CDR3 is TGTGTCAGCAGCTCTAGGACTAGCACCATTCACAATGAGCAGTTCTTC. The chain joins TRBV9 to TRBJ2-1; TRBD2 agrees at 8 bases. Germline assignment: CDR1 SGDLS and CDR2 YYNGEE. The CDR3 spans 16 residues.

Turning to this clone: The germline gene is not matched at one end of the junction; a read error may be the cause. The chain combines TRBV11-2 with TRBJ2-1, with D maybe TRBD2 (7 bases). CDR1 is SGHAT, CDR2 FQNNGV, per germline. The CDR3 has 16 amino acids. The CDR3 coding sequence is TGTGCCAGCAGTCACGCAGGGGCTAGCGGCCCCAATCAGCAGTTCTTC. It specifies CASSHAGASGPNQQFF.

This clone was observed at least ten times. The CDR3 sequence is CASTPWVAGGTDTQYF. The CDR3 region has the DNA TGTGCCAGCACCCCATGGGTAGCGGGAGGGACAGATACGCAGTATTTT. The chain links TRBV28 to TRBJ2-3; 11 bases match TRBD2. The CDR3 totals 16 residues. V shed 7 bases and J 3 bases; nucleotides not matched to a gene: 9. The germline CDR1 and CDR2 sequences are MDHEN and SYDVKM.

This clone appeared many times. CDR3 DNA: TGTGCCACCAGCAGAGAATCGGGGGGGGTGGTAGGAGAGACCCAGTACTTC. Its protein product is CATSRESGGVVGETQYF. The chain joins TRBV15 to TRBJ2-5, with TRBD2 matching over 8 bases. Losses at the gene ends were 0 bases for V and 4 bases for J; bases not matched to a gene: 10. Germline values: CDR1 LNHNV, CDR2 YYDKDF (reference sequence). The CDR3 is 17 residues long.

This clone was seen at least ten times. The V call is TRBV29-1, the J call TRBJ1-1, with D maybe TRBD1 (5 bases). Germline-derived CDR1 and CDR2 are SQVTM and ANQGSEA. There are 17 residues in the CDR3. Trimming shortened V by 6 bases and J by 3 bases, and 26 bases separated the two germline ends. CDR3: CSVAYVGVRAGDTEAFF. The CDR3 bases are TGCAGCGTAGCCTACGTCGGTGTACGGGCGGGGGACACTGAAGCTTTCTTT. The whole variable domain, filled in from reference TRBV29-1 and TRBJ1-1, reads SAVISQKPSRDICQRGTSLTIQCQVDSQVTMMFWYRQQPGQSLTLIATANQGSEATYESGFVIDKFPISRPNLTFSTLTVSNMSPEDSSIYLCSVAYVGVRAGDTEAFFGQGTRLTVV.

Many counts were recorded for this clone. The rearrangement uses TRBV27 and TRBJ2-4, with 15 bases fitting TRBD2. V was clipped by 0 bases and J by 6 bases; unmatched bases: 6. Germline CDR1 is MNHEY and CDR2 is SMNVEV (reference sequence). The CDR3 totals 18 residues. For the CDR3, the DNA is TGTGCCAGCAGTTTATCTGGGACTAGCGGGAGGTGGGGAAACATTCAGTACTTC. It codes for CASSLSGTSGRWGNIQYF.

At least ten counts were recorded for this clone. The V gene is TRBV7-9, the J gene TRBJ1-4; 8 bases are shared with TRBD1. This CDR3 contains 14 residues. From germline, CDR1 is SEHNR and CDR2 FQNEAQ (reference sequence). The junction had 6 bases not matched to a gene; V was cut back by 5 bases and J by 7 bases. This CDR3 is CASSQTGAGEKLFF. The CDR3 DNA sequence: TGTGCCAGCAGCCAGACAGGGGCGGGTGAAAAACTGTTTTTT.

This clone was observed a handful of times. This may come from a read error, since a much larger clone is one base off. CDR3 protein: CSADKGSIGNTIYF. The CDR3 DNA follows: TGCAGCGCCGATAAGGGGTCCATTGGAAACACCATATATTTT. V usage is TRBV29-1 and J usage is TRBJ1-3, with D tentatively TRBD1 (5 bases). The CDR3 contains 14 residues. The germline V gene encodes CDR1 SQVTM and CDR2 ANQGSEA. Trimming cost V 7 bases and J 3 bases, with 16 bases left between them.

This clone has at least ten counts. The chain is built from TRBV7-2 and TRBJ2-7, with a tentative D call TRBD1 (5 bases). Germline V gives CDR1 SGHTA, CDR2 FQGNSA. Trimming stripped 1 base from V and 7 bases from J, with 11 bases between. CDR3 length equals 13 residues. The CDR3 DNA reads as TGTGCCAGCAGCTTAGTGGGCTGGACAGAGCAGTACTTC. Its translation is CASSLVGWTEQYF.

At least ten counts were recorded for this clone. The CDR3 sequence: CASSLGTGGLRANVLTF. Here the CDR3 DNA reads TGTGCCAGCAGCCTCGGGACAGGGGGCTTAAGGGCCAACGTCCTGACTTTC. The chain joins TRBV4-2 to TRBJ2-6; 12 positions match TRBD1. Losses at the gene ends were 4 bases for V and 5 bases for J; bases not matched to a gene: 6. Germline V CDR1 and CDR2: LGHNA, YNFKEQ. The CDR3 is 17 amino acids.

This clone has at least ten counts. The rearrangement joins TRBV12-3 or TRBV12-4 to TRBJ1-2; TRBD1 agrees at 8 bases. The CDR3 sequence is 13 residues long. The junction had 6 bases not matched to a gene; V was cut back by 6 bases and J by 6 bases. In DNA, the CDR3 is TGTGCCAGCAGAAGGACAGGGCCAAATGGCTACACCTTC. Encoded protein: CASRRTGPNGYTF.

The genes are TRBV11-2 and TRBJ1-6, with TRBD1 as a possible D gene (5 bases). Germline loops: CDR1 SGHAT, CDR2 FQNNGV. The CDR3 loop spans 16 amino acids. V shed 3 bases and J shed 9 bases, with 18 bases lying between them. DNA of the CDR3: TGTGCCAGCAGCTTTGGTTGGGGCGGAGTAGCTTCACCCCTCCACTTT. This translates into CASSFGWGGVASPLHF.

There are many counts of this clone. This rearrangement joins TRBV3-1 to TRBJ2-2; TRBD1 matches 10 bases. Per the germline V gene, CDR1 is LGHDT and CDR2 is YNNKEL (reference sequence). Trimming at V came to 4 bases and at J to 6 bases, leaving 5 bases not matched to a gene. The CDR3 spans 15 residues. The CDR3: CASSPPGTGAGELFF. DNA for the CDR3: TGTGCCAGCAGCCCCCCTGGGACAGGGGCCGGGGAGCTGTTTTTT.

In this sample, this clone is medium-sized (0.01 to 0.1%). The genes are TRBV6-1 and TRBJ2-2; D is possibly TRBD2 (6 bases). Trimming pared 5 bases from V and 0 bases from J, leaving 10 bases between. The germline V gene encodes CDR1 MNHNS and CDR2 SASEGT. The length of the CDR3 is 15 residues. The CDR3 DNA follows: TGTGCCAGCAGTTTGGGGGGAGCGAACACCGGGGAGCTGTTTTTT. This encodes CASSLGGANTGELFF.

The chain uses TRBV19 and TRBJ2-7; 10 nucleotides agree with TRBD1. Germline-derived CDR1 and CDR2 are LNHDA and SQIVND (reference sequence). Trimming at V came to 6 bases and at J to 5 bases, leaving 7 bases not matched to a gene. This CDR3 is built from 14 residues. CDR3 sequence (DNA): TGTGCCAGTAGGAAGAGGGACAGGGGTGACGAGCAGTACTTC. It translates to CASRKRDRGDEQYF. Full variable domain (rest looked up from reference TRBV19 and TRBJ2-7): DGGITQSPKYLFRKEGQNVTLSCEQNLNHDAMYWYRQDPGQGLRLIYYSQIVNDFQKGDIAEGYSVSREKKESFPLTVTSAQKNPTAFYLCASRKRDRGDEQYFGPGTRLTVT.

This clone was counted at least ten times. This sequence joins TRBV20-1 and TRBJ2-1; 8 nucleotides align to TRBD1. The CDR3 is made up of 12 amino acids. V lost 4 bases, J lost 9 bases, and 5 bases stayed unmatched. Germline loops: CDR1 DFQATT, CDR2 SNEGSKA (reference sequence). CDR3 bases: TGCAGTGCTACGGACAGGGTCCTTGAGCAGTTCTTC. Translation gives CSATDRVLEQFF.